The subject of this entry is one T cell receptor beta chain. What it binds is not known. These data come from a study of cytotoxic CD8 clonotypes in ibrutinib-treated CLL. In the study overall: Partial responses totalled around 25 and complete responses 2; after median approximately 74 months, approximately 15 remained remitted and around twelve progressed. Overall study results and limits: Upon ibrutinib response clonality rose, and upon progression it fell back toward baseline. At the start, clonality exceeded age-matched healthy donors and followed circulating CD8+ T-cell counts.

Depth targeted 1 in 200,000 to 1 in 1 million T cells, averaging approximately 9.9x coverage per clonotype. Profiled with immunoSEQ multiplex PCR; TCRdb holds only in-frame clones, not every one. The sample carries 110,000 to 150,000 clones, approximately 80% recorded once. The CDR3 spans 15 residues. J gave up 5 bases and V 5 bases, and 10 bases lay outside the gene matches. Germline CDR1 reads SGHTA; CDR2 reads FQGNSA. This receptor was identified in a human donor with chronic lymphocytic leukemia. This chain joins TRBV7-2 and TRBJ2-3; TRBD1 agrees at 7 bases. The source material was PBMCs, sampled after 24 months of ibrutinib treatment. The CDR3 region has the DNA TGTGCCAGCAGCGCACAGGGGCCCCCCCAAGATACGCAGTATTTT. Amino acid sequence: CASSAQGPPQDTQYF.